One sample yielded the 27 T cell receptor beta chains listed below, sequenced in a study of cytomegalovirus exposure and HLA in healthy donors. PCR amplification relied on 60 Vbeta primers (plus 13 Jbeta primers). Measured with immunoSEQ multiplex PCR; TCRdb has only the in-frame clones, and not every one. This table lists about 33,000 clones. Sequenced: PBMCs. These TCRs come from a woman aged 40-49 years in good health and CMV-seropositive.

The V gene is TRBV30, the J gene TRBJ1-1; D not resolved. The V gene lost 0 bases and the J gene lost 11 bases, with 16 bases spanning the gap. Germline loops: CDR1 GTSNPN, CDR2 SVGIG (reference sequence). The CDR3 runs 13 residues. This CDR3 reads CAWSVGVPAGAFF. The CDR3 nucleotides are TGTGCCTGGAGTGTAGGAGTACCCGCGGGGGCTTTCTTT.

Of note for this clone: The junction and the germline gene differ at one end; a read error may be behind it. J is TRBJ1-5 and V is TRBV4-2; 8 bases map to TRBD1. The CDR3 is 14 residues long. Germline V gene data show CDR1 as LGHNA and CDR2 as YNFKEQ. CDR3 region: CASSPTGEVQHQHF. CDR3 DNA: TGTGCCAGCAGCCCGACAGGGGAGGTTCAGCACCAGCATTTT.

The rearrangement links TRBV6-5 to TRBJ2-7, with D possibly matching TRBD2 (5 bases). This CDR3 has 14 amino acids. Germline-derived CDR1 and CDR2 are MNHEY and SVGAGI. V lost 5 bases, J lost 5 bases, and 16 bases lay in between. The CDR3 reads CASSRESRVHEQYF. The CDR3 coding sequence is TGTGCCAGCAGTCGGGAATCGAGAGTCCACGAGCAGTACTTC.

The J gene is TRBJ2-7, the V gene TRBV5-1; the D gene is possibly TRBD2 (5 bases). The CDR3 spans 14 residues. Germline V gene data show CDR1 as SGHRS and CDR2 as YFSETQ. V was cut by 0 bases and J by 0 bases, with 7 bases left in between. DNA for the CDR3: TGCGCCAGCAGCTTGGTGCTAGCCTCCTACGAGCAGTACTTC. As protein: CASSLVLASYEQYF.

This sequence joins TRBV6-5 and TRBJ2-7; D possibly corresponds to TRBD2 (7 bases). The CDR3 length is 15 residues. Germline assignment: CDR1 MNHEY and CDR2 SVGAGI. V was shortened by 1 base and J by 2 bases, with 12 bases between the two germline ends. Here the CDR3 DNA reads TGTGCCAGCAGTTACTATATCGGGGGGCCCTACGAGCAGTACTTC. Amino acids: CASSYYIGGPYEQYF.

Details on this clone: The junction and the germline gene differ at one end; a read error may be behind it. The rearrangement links TRBV19 to TRBJ2-5; TRBD2 is a possible D gene (6 bases). CDR1 and CDR2 (germline): LNHDA, SQIVND (reference sequence). This CDR3 is 12 amino acids long. The CDR3 loop is CASSIAGENQYF. CDR3 DNA: TGTGCCAGTAGTATAGCGGGAGAGAACCAGTACTTC. The full variable domain, in which reference TRBV19 and TRBJ2-5 provide the parts outside the CDR3, is DGGITQSPKYLFRKEGQNVTLSCEQNLNHDAMYWYRQDPGQGLRLIYYSQIVNDFQKGDIAEGYSVSREKKESFPLTVTSAQKNPTAFYLCASSIAGENQYFGPGTRLLVL.

The V call is TRBV29-1, the J call TRBJ2-3, with TRBD2 matching 7 bases. V was clipped by 4 bases and J by 1 base; unmatched bases: 2. This CDR3 spans 13 amino acids. Germline V gene sequence: CDR1 SQVTM, CDR2 ANQGSEA. In DNA, the CDR3 is TGCAGCGTTGGAGGGAGGGGCACAGATACGCAGTATTTT. Its translation is CSVGGRGTDTQYF.

This chain joins TRBV27 and TRBJ1-1, with D maybe TRBD1 (5 bases). This CDR3 contains 13 residues. V lost 3 bases and J 6 bases, leaving 11 bases between the germline ends. Germline V gives CDR1 MNHEY, CDR2 SMNVEV (reference sequence). The CDR3 nucleotides are TGTGCCAGCAGTTTGAAGACAGCCTCTGAAGCTTTCTTT. Amino acids: CASSLKTASEAFF.

The V call is TRBV30, the J call TRBJ2-3; 8 bases line up with TRBD2. This CDR3 comprises 15 residues. CDR1 and CDR2 (germline): GTSNPN, SVGIG (reference sequence). Unmatched junction bases numbered 7, after V lost 2 bases and J lost 3 bases. CDR3 protein: CAWSLTGGPTDTQYF. DNA of the CDR3: TGTGCCTGGAGTCTCACGGGAGGGCCTACAGATACGCAGTATTTT.

The chain uses TRBV30 and TRBJ1-2; the match to TRBD1 covers 8 bases. The CDR3 totals 11 residues. With V trimmed by 4 bases and J by 6 bases, 1 base remained unmatched. Germline assignment: CDR1 GTSNPN and CDR2 SVGIG (reference sequence). The CDR3 is CAWNRGNGYTF. The CDR3 DNA is TGTGCCTGGAACAGGGGGAATGGCTACACCTTC.

This clone counts as medium-sized (0.01 to 0.1%) by frequency. V gene TRBV6-6 combines with J gene TRBJ1-5, with D unclear. V lost 0 bases and J lost 4, with 7 bases in between. Germline CDR1 and CDR2: MNHNY and SVGAGI (reference sequence). This CDR3 spans 14 amino acids. CDR3 sequence reads: CASSYSGPNQPQHF. The CDR3 DNA reads TGTGCCAGCAGTTACTCGGGCCCTAATCAGCCCCAGCATTTT.

The rearrangement joins TRBV6-1 to TRBJ1-1; D is ambiguous. V was cut by 4 bases and J by 0 bases, with 9 bases left in between. Germline CDR1 MNHNS, CDR2 SASEGT. The CDR3 runs 14 residues. CDR3 sequence (DNA): TGTGCCAGCAGTGCAGGAATCATGAACACTGAAGCTTTCTTT. Translated, it gives CASSAGIMNTEAFF.

V is TRBV15 and J is TRBJ1-3; weak D call: TRBD1 (5 bases). The CDR3 runs 15 residues. Germline values: CDR1 LNHNV, CDR2 YYDKDF (reference sequence). The ends were cut back, 2 bases at V and 1 base at J, with 9 bases in the middle. Written as DNA, the CDR3 is TGTGCCACCAGCAGACAGGGTGGGTCTGGAAACACCATATATTTT. It specifies CATSRQGGSGNTIYF.

V gene TRBV4-1 combines with J gene TRBJ1-4; D gene unclear. The CDR3 sequence is 17 residues long. Trimming removed 4 bases at V and 3 bases at J, with 18 bases between. Germline loops: CDR1 MGHRA, CDR2 YSYEKL. The CDR3 nucleotides are TGCGCCAGCAGCCCAGGTCGGGGAGCCGGGGCTAATGAAAAACTGTTTTTT. Encoded protein: CASSPGRGAGANEKLFF.

The chain employs TRBV9 and TRBJ2-1; possible D gene TRBD1, 5 bases. The germline gives CDR1 SGDLS, CDR2 YYNGEE. The V and J ends lost 2 bases and 8 bases respectively, with 17 bases between them. The CDR3 is 15 residues long. This CDR3 reads CASSVEQDRPHEQFF. CDR3 DNA sequence: TGTGCCAGCAGCGTTGAACAGGATCGTCCCCATGAGCAGTTCTTC.

The chain has TRBV4-1 and TRBJ2-3; 9 bases are a match to TRBD2. The CDR3 length is 17 residues. The V segment lost 4 bases and the J segment 2 bases; nucleotides outside the gene matches: 10. Germline V gene lookup returns CDR1 MGHRA and CDR2 YSYEKL. CDR3 DNA: TGCGCCAGCAGCCTGAGTTGGGCGGGAGGGTACACAGATACGCAGTATTTT. Residues: CASSLSWAGGYTDTQYF.

V is TRBV9 and J is TRBJ2-7; 9 bases agree with TRBD1. V lost 0 bases, J lost 1 base, and 2 bases stayed unmatched. Germline lookup yields CDR1 SGDLS and CDR2 YYNGEE. The CDR3 is made up of 15 amino acids. In DNA form, the CDR3 reads TGTGCCAGCAGCGTAGGACAGGGGGTGTCCTACGAGCAGTACTTC. Its translation: CASSVGQGVSYEQYF.

Comments on this clone: The same CDR3 is also encoded by other DNA sequences in this sample. CDR3 protein: CASSLRGYGYTF. The CDR3 DNA is TGTGCCAGCAGCTTGCGCGGCTATGGCTACACCTTC. This sequence joins TRBV5-6 and TRBJ1-2; D remains unclear. The CDR3 spans 12 residues. The germline V gene encodes CDR1 SGHDT and CDR2 YYEEEE. With 1 base removed from V and 4 bases from J, the gap between germline ends came to 5 bases.

The chain combines TRBV11-2 with TRBJ1-1; D uncertain. V shed 1 base and J shed 1 base, with 10 bases lying between them. There are 15 residues in the CDR3. From germline, CDR1 is SGHAT and CDR2 FQNNGV. CDR3 sequence: CASSLVVPGNTEAFF. DNA of the CDR3: TGTGCCAGCAGCTTAGTGGTACCCGGGAACACTGAAGCTTTCTTT. Together with reference TRBV11-2 and TRBJ1-1, the CDR3 gives the full variable domain: EAGVAQSPRYKIIEKRQSVAFWCNPISGHATLYWYQQILGQGPKLLIQFQNNGVVDDSQLPKDRFSAERLKGVDSTLKIQPAKLEDSAVYLCASSLVVPGNTEAFFGQGTRLTVV.

This rearrangement joins TRBV30 to TRBJ1-2; D is unclear. Trimming removed 0 bases from V and 5 bases from J, with 10 bases in between. Germline V gene lookup returns CDR1 GTSNPN and CDR2 SVGIG (reference sequence). The CDR3 extends over 13 amino acids. CDR3 coding DNA: TGTGCCTGGAGTGTAGGAGGACTATATGGCTACACCTTC. Translation: CAWSVGGLYGYTF.

The V gene is TRBV10-3, the J gene TRBJ1-2; 9 nucleotides match TRBD1. Per germline, CDR1 ENHRY and CDR2 SYGVKD. The CDR3 runs to 11 residues. V lost 10 bases and J lost 6; bases outside the gene matches: 3. The CDR3 is CATRTGDGYTF. CDR3 coding DNA: TGTGCCACCAGGACAGGGGATGGCTACACCTTC.

The chain links TRBV19 to TRBJ2-7, with D perhaps matching TRBD2 (6 bases). Trimming cost V 4 bases and J 4 bases, with 11 bases left between them. CDR1 and CDR2 (germline): LNHDA, SQIVND (reference sequence). The CDR3 extends over 13 amino acids. The CDR3 DNA sequence: TGTGCCAGTAGTACAGGACTAAAGTACGAGCAGTACTTC. This translates into CASSTGLKYEQYF.

The V and J genes are TRBV4-1 and TRBJ2-3, with D tentatively TRBD1 (5 bases). CDR3 size: 14 residues. Trimming left V 0 bases short and J 5 bases short, with 9 bases between. Germline-derived CDR1 and CDR2 are MGHRA and YSYEKL. CDR3 DNA: TGCGCCAGCAGCCAAGATTCAGGGCTAGATACGCAGTATTTT. Protein sequence: CASSQDSGLDTQYF.

Points on this clone: One junction end disagrees with the germline gene, perhaps due to a read error. The V call is TRBV30, the J call TRBJ2-7; 8 positions agree with TRBD2. Germline V CDR1 and CDR2: GTSNPN, SVGIG (reference sequence). There are 15 residues in the CDR3. This CDR3 reads CAGSVWEAGVYEQYF. The CDR3 DNA reads TGTGCCGGGAGTGTGTGGGAAGCGGGAGTCTACGAGCAGTACTTC.

V and J are TRBV7-2 and TRBJ2-1; 9 nucleotides match TRBD2. J was trimmed by 8 bases and V by 5 bases; bases with no gene match: 7. This CDR3 region has 14 residues. The germline CDR1 and CDR2 sequences are SGHTA and FQGNSA. The CDR3 nucleotides read TGTGCCAGCAGCCCGCTAGCGGGAAGGGATGAGCAGTTCTTC. It encodes CASSPLAGRDEQFF.

The V call is TRBV19, the J call TRBJ2-7; 10 bases match TRBD1. The length of the CDR3 is 14 residues. Trimming removed 10 bases from V and 6 bases from J; junction bases left unmatched: 12. Germline values: CDR1 LNHDA, CDR2 SQIVND (reference sequence). The CDR3 nucleotides read TGTGCCACATCACCTGGACAGGGGGGAGGCGAGCAGTACTTC. It encodes CATSPGQGGGEQYF.

By frequency, this clone registers medium-sized (0.01 to 0.1%). The V gene is TRBV7-9, the J gene TRBJ1-4; the match to TRBD1 covers 8 bases. The CDR3 has 13 amino acids. CDR1 and CDR2 from the germline V gene are SEHNR and FQNEAQ (reference sequence). V lost 5 bases to trimming and J lost 6 bases; unmatched junction nucleotides: 2. The CDR3 sequence is CASSMDRDEKLFF. The DNA of the CDR3 is TGTGCCAGCAGCATGGACAGGGATGAAAAACTGTTTTTT.